This record concerns one T cell receptor beta chain sequence. These data are taken from a study of blood T cell repertoires in COVID-19. Study-level information: The United States, Italy and Spain were the sources of the acute and convalescent COVID-19 samples. The cDNA or gDNA used as material had been derived from T cells, B-cell-depleted T cells, or PBMCs.

The ends lost 8 bases at V and 7 bases at J; junction bases unmatched: 2. The CDR3 consists of 11 residues. CDR1 MNHEY and CDR2 SMNVEV come from the germline V gene (reference sequence). In the authors' workflow: Reference gene primers were amplified, and this amplification served to estimate nucleated cell counts. Generated by immunoSEQ multiplex PCR, the TCRdb table keeps only in-frame clones and is missing some. From that table come the V and J calls and clone size; the DNA was used to work out D and trimming. The table has more than 50,000 clones, 85% to 95% seen once. The clonotype was recovered from a human donor in a cohort sampled during active COVID-19. V gene TRBV27 combines with J gene TRBJ2-5, with 9 bases that match TRBD2. Sequencing was performed on peripheral blood. The CDR3 nucleotides read TGTGCCAGCGGCGGGAGGGGGACCCAGTACTTC. Its protein product is CASGGRGTQYF.